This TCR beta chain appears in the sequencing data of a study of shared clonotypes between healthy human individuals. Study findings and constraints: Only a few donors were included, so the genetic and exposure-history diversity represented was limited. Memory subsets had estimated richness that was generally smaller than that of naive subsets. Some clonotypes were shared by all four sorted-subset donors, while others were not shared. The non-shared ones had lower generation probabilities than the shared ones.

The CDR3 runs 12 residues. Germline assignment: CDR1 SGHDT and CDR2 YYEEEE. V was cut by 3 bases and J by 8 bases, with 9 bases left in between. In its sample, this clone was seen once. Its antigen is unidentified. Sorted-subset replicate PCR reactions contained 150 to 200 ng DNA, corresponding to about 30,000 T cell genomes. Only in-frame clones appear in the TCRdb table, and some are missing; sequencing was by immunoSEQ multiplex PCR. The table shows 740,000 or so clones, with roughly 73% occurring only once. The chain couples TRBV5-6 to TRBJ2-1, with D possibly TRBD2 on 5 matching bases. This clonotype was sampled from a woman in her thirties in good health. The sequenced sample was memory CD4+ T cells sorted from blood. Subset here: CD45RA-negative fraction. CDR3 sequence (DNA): TGTGCCAGCAGCTCCCTGGAGGATGAGCAGTTCTTC. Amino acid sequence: CASSSLEDEQFF.